Following are 2 T cell receptor beta chains from one sample sequenced in a study of blood T cell repertoires in COVID-19. Measured with immunoSEQ multiplex PCR; TCRdb has only the in-frame clones, and not every one. The table records under 250,000 clones, nearly 90% of them present only once. The sequenced sample was peripheral blood. The receptors were sampled from a man in his late teens or twenties with active or convalescent COVID-19.

V gene TRBV30 combines with J gene TRBJ2-2; 10 bases fit TRBD1. The germline V gene has CDR1 GTSNPN and CDR2 SVGIG (reference sequence). The CDR3 spans 13 residues. Losses at the gene ends were 5 bases for V and 7 bases for J; bases not matched to a gene: 4. CDR3 DNA: TGTGCCTGGGACAGGGGGCTGAACGGGGAGCTGTTTTTT. Its translation is CAWDRGLNGELFF.

This clone appeared a few times. The V call is TRBV25-1, the J call TRBJ2-2; 12 nucleotides match TRBD1. V was clipped by 10 bases and J by 6 bases; unmatched bases: 6. The CDR3 contains 14 residues. Germline lookup yields CDR1 MGHDK and CDR2 SYGVNS. The CDR3 loop reads CAISGQGASGELFF. The CDR3 DNA is TGTGCCATCTCGGGACAGGGGGCATCCGGGGAGCTGTTTTTT.